This T cell receptor (beta chain) emerged from a study of OX40 agonist ivuxolimab in advanced cancers. For the study at large: Cancers in dose escalation were hepatocellular, melanoma, renal cell and head and neck. Patients were under 90% male with ages about 23 to 80, mean 60.

The study's findings and limits: Clonal expansion by week 6 occurred in CD4+ and CD8+ blood T cells (at 0.1 to 3.0 mg/kg).

In the case of this clone: Antigen unknown.

Generated by immunoSEQ multiplex PCR, the TCRdb table keeps only in-frame clones and is missing some. The table records about 100,000 clones, around 80% of them present only once. This TCR was sampled from an adult with an advanced solid tumor such as melanoma, head and neck, liver or kidney cancer. The material sequenced was CD4+ or CD8+ T cells sorted from blood, taken in a trial of the OX40 agonist ivuxolimab.

The CDR3 sequence is CATRAGSGDEQFF. As DNA, the CDR3 is TGTGCCACCAGGGCCGGCTCAGGTGATGAGCAGTTCTTC. The V call is TRBV15, the J call TRBJ2-1; D is unresolved. V was pared by 6 bases and J by 8 bases, with 14 bases between. There are 13 residues in the CDR3. Germline lookup yields CDR1 LNHNV and CDR2 YYDKDF (reference sequence).